This T cell receptor beta chain was sequenced for a study of Graves' ophthalmopathy and Graves' hyperthyroidism. V was cut by 5 bases and J by 3 bases, with 13 bases left in between. The germline V gene encodes CDR1 GTSNPN and CDR2 SVGIG (reference sequence). The CDR3 covers 13 residues. Beta-chain TCR CDR3 regions were amplified from RNA transcripts. Second-round multiplex PCR came after a first-round RT-PCR that employed HTBI primers. TCRdb analysed the multiplex PCR reads with MiXCR anew, one entry per CDR3 protein. The profile shows around 1,000,000 distinct CDR3 sequences, about 38% of them singletons.

This TCR came from an adult man with Graves' hyperthyroidism. What was sequenced was peripheral blood or thyroid tissue (not recorded which). The chain has TRBV30 and TRBJ1-2, with D perhaps matching TRBD1 (6 bases). The CDR3: CAWSDRRHYGYTF. The CDR3 DNA reads as TGTGCCTGGTCAGACAGGCGCCACTATGGCTACACCTTC.